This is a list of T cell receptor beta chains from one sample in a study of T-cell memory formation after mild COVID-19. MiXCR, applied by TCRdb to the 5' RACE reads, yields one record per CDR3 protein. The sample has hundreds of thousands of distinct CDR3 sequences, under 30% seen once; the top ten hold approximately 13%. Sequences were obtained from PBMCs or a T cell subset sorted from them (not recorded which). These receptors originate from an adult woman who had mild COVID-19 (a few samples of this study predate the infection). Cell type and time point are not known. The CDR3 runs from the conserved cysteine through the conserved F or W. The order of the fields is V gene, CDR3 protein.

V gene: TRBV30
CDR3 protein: CAWDRGLLGEQFF

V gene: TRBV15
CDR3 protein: CATSSGAGGNEQFF

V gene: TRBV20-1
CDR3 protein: CSARRGELGGYTF

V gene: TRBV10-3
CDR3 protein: CAIKGTGETQYF

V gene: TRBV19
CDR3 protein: CASTPAAGGYNEQFF

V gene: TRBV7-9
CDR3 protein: CATRSGYNEQFF

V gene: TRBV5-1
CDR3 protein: CASSFGLGETQYF

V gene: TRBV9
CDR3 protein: CASSEYGLADYNEQFF

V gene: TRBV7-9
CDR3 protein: CASSTRGPIDEQYF

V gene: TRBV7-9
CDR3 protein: CASSPGGALAF

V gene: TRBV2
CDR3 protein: CASISASRGYEQYF

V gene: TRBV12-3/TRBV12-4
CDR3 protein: CASSPREGSSPLHF

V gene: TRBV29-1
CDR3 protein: CSADSGKTQYF

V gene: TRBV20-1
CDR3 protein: CSAARFEQYF

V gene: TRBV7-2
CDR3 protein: CASSLRALRSEQYF

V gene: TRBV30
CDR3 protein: CAWLAARGLGYTF

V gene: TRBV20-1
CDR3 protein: CSAALAGGVGELFF

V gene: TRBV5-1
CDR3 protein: CASKSQGTESYEQYF

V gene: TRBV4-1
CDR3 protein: CASSHNRGRGNTEAFF

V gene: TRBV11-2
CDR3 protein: CASSSLEGGYEQFF

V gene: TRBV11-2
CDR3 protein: CASSPTGTEAFF

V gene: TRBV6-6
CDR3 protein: CASSARGGTGWTGELFF

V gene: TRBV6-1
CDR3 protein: CASRDITGAVTGELFF

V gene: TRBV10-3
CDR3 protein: CATSTSGGTYNEQFF

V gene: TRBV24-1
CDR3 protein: CATSVGHGVEEQFF

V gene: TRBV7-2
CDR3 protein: CASSLVALAVKNQETQYF

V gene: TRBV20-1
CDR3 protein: CSARDRGQANYGYTF

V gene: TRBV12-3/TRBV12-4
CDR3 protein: CASSLNHQETQYF

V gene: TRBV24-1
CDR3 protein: CATSDPAGDADTQYF

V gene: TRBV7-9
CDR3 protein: CASIEETEAFF

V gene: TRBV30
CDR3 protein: CAWRSVEQFF

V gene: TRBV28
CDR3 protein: CASRISGSRETQYF

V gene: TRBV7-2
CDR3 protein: CASSPRLSSGELFF

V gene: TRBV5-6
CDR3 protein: CASSQQSSGANVLTF

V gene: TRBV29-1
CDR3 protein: CSVEDLRGGEQFF

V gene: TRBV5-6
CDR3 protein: CASSAGGEGYEQFF

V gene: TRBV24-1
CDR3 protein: CATSDTTRGPYNEQFF

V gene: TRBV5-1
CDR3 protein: CASSLRTGAQDGYTF

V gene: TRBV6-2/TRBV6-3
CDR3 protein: CASSYTAVGETQYF